This T cell receptor beta chain was profiled in a study of T cell changes during pregnancy in multiple sclerosis. Trimming shortened V by 0 bases and J by 0 bases, and 9 bases separated the two germline ends. The V gene's germline CDR1 is SGHRS and CDR2 YFSETQ. This CDR3 has 15 amino acids. Sequencing used immunoSEQ multiplex PCR; TCRdb keeps in-frame clones, though not all of them. The profile shows about 110,000 clones, approximately 89% of them singletons. Sample: peripheral blood, taken after pregnancy. The TCR originated in a female donor with multiple sclerosis, enrolled in a pregnancy study. The chain recombines TRBV5-1 with TRBJ1-2; possibly TRBD1 for D (5 bases). The CDR3 protein is CASSLATESNYGYTF. CDR3 sequence (DNA): TGCGCCAGCAGCTTGGCGACAGAATCTAACTATGGCTACACCTTC.